The rows below give T cell receptor beta chains drawn from one sample of a study of shared clonotypes between healthy human individuals. The data were produced by immunoSEQ multiplex PCR, yet TCRdb's version contains in-frame clones alone and is incomplete. Of about 2.1 million clones in the sample, roughly 93% are singletons; the top ten hold about 1.7%. The sample consisted of naive CD8+ T cells from PBMCs. The source is a man between 18 and 35 years old in good health. Some clones in this sample may be carry-over from other donors' samples. Both conserved end residues are part of each CDR3. The D gene is left open where the match is weak. Part of the rows lack a size; the others show once, few, many or a class for expanded clones.

D,length,J,size,V,CDR3,DNA
TRBD2,20,TRBJ2-1,-,TRBV9,CASSVAGGTGGHSPYNEQFF,TGTGCCAGCAGCGTAGCGGGGGGGACGGGAGGGCATTCTCCCTACAATGAGCAGTTCTTC
-,14,TRBJ2-5,-,TRBV5-1,CASSLGLKGETQYF,TGCGCCAGCAGCTTGGGCCTAAAGGGGGAGACCCAGTACTTC
-,16,TRBJ2-7,-,TRBV4-1,CASSQEMTGLNYEQYF,TGCGCCAGCAGCCAAGAGATGACTGGGCTAAACTACGAGCAGTACTTC
TRBD1,15,TRBJ1-1,-,TRBV27,CASSTTGGLRTEAFF,TGTGCCAGCAGTACAACAGGGGGCTTGAGGACTGAAGCTTTCTTT
TRBD1,16,TRBJ2-2,once,TRBV9,CASSVSGTANTGELFF,TGTGCCAGCAGCGTTTCCGGGACAGCCAACACCGGGGAGCTGTTTTTT
-,12,TRBJ2-7,-,TRBV29-1,CSARGSSYEQYF,TGCAGCGCCCGGGGTAGCTCCTACGAGCAGTACTTC
-,16,TRBJ1-5,-,TRBV25-1,CASSESNRNGNQPQHF,TGTGCCAGCAGTGAGTCGAACAGGAACGGCAATCAGCCCCAGCATTTT
-,14,TRBJ1-1,-,TRBV2,CASIGTAAYTEAFF,TGTGCCAGCATCGGGACGGCCGCCTACACTGAAGCTTTCTTT
-,15,TRBJ2-5,once,TRBV28,CASSSPPRGKETQYF,TGTGCCAGCAGTTCCCCCCCCAGGGGAAAAGAGACCCAGTACTTC
-,11,TRBJ2-7,-,TRBV28,CASSRAYEQYF,TGTGCCAGCAGTCGAGCCTACGAGCAGTACTTC
-,15,TRBJ1-6,-,TRBV7-6,CASSLAKGRGSPLHF,TGTGCCAGCAGCTTAGCGAAAGGAAGGGGGTCACCCCTCCACTTT
-,13,TRBJ1-5,-,TRBV11-2,CASSFGGYQPQHF,TGTGCCAGCAGCTTCGGCGGCTATCAGCCCCAGCATTTT
-,14,TRBJ2-7,-,TRBV9,CASSVEAGSYEQYF,TGTGCCAGCAGCGTAGAGGCAGGCTCCTACGAGCAGTACTTC
TRBD1,15,TRBJ1-2,-,TRBV6-5,CASSPRQGGNYGYTF,TGTGCCAGCAGCCCCAGACAGGGGGGTAACTATGGCTACACCTTC
TRBD1,16,TRBJ2-3,-,TRBV6-6,CASSYPEDRGTDTQYF,TGTGCCAGCAGTTACCCAGAAGACAGGGGAACAGATACGCAGTATTTT
-,13,TRBJ1-3,-,TRBV19,CASSIRQKDTIYF,TGTGCCAGTAGTATAAGACAAAAGGACACCATATATTTT
TRBD2,15,TRBJ2-7,once,TRBV9,CASSVSGSWQNEQYF,TGTGCCAGCAGCGTTAGCGGGAGTTGGCAGAACGAGCAGTACTTC
TRBD2,15,TRBJ2-3,-,TRBV28,CASSSTTSGTDTQYF,TGTGCCAGCAGTTCCACGACTAGCGGCACAGATACGCAGTATTTT
TRBD1,14,TRBJ2-7,-,TRBV19,CASSHRGRLNEQYF,TGTGCCAGTAGCCACAGGGGAAGGCTCAACGAGCAGTACTTC
-,16,TRBJ2-7,-,TRBV21-1,CASSNPNKIWGYEQYF,TGTGCCAGCAGCAATCCTAACAAGATTTGGGGATACGAGCAGTACTTC
-,13,TRBJ2-7,-,TRBV5-6,CASSLDGGYEQYF,TGTGCCAGCAGCTTGGACGGAGGCTACGAGCAGTACTTC
-,14,TRBJ1-1,-,TRBV7-9,CASSLPPANTEAFF,TGTGCCAGCAGCTTGCCCCCAGCGAACACTGAAGCTTTCTTT
-,15,TRBJ1-1,-,TRBV11-2,CASSSQRGGVTEAFF,TGTGCCAGCAGCTCTCAAAGGGGGGGCGTCACTGAAGCTTTCTTT
TRBD2,16,TRBJ2-1,-,TRBV7-9,CASSALAGVWYNEQFF,TGTGCCAGCAGCGCACTAGCGGGAGTGTGGTACAATGAGCAGTTCTTC
-,14,TRBJ2-2,once,TRBV7-9,CASSPGVGTGELFF,TGTGCCAGCAGCCCAGGGGTGGGCACCGGGGAGCTGTTTTTT
-,12,TRBJ1-1,-,TRBV7-9,CASSLTRDGGFF,TGTGCCAGCAGCTTAACCCGGGACGGGGGTTTCTTT
-,14,TRBJ2-7,-,TRBV27,CASSLVQSGSEQYF,TGTGCCAGCAGTTTAGTTCAGTCTGGGTCCGAGCAGTACTTC
-,16,TRBJ2-3,-,TRBV11-2,CASSSRQGRGTDTQYF,TGTGCCAGCAGCTCGCGTCAGGGTAGGGGCACAGATACGCAGTATTTT
-,14,TRBJ2-7,-,TRBV7-2,CASSFLGTIYEQYF,TGTGCCAGCAGCTTCCTAGGCACAATCTACGAGCAGTACTTC
-,12,TRBJ1-1,few,TRBV11-2,CASSWQPTEAFF,TGTGCCAGCAGCTGGCAGCCCACTGAAGCTTTCTTT
-,15,TRBJ2-7,-,TRBV7-2,CASRPNSIRRDEQYF,TGTGCCAGCAGACCGAACTCCATTCGCCGTGACGAGCAGTACTTC
TRBD1,15,TRBJ1-5,-,TRBV5-8,CASSRDRGLNQPQHF,TGTGCCAGCAGCAGGGACAGGGGGCTCAATCAGCCCCAGCATTTT
-,16,TRBJ1-2,-,TRBV7-9,CASSSSADRPNYGYTF,TGTGCCAGCAGCTCCTCCGCCGACAGGCCGAACTATGGCTACACCTTC